The subject of this entry is one T cell receptor (beta chain). Its antigen is still unknown. Germline V lookup: CDR1 SGHTA, CDR2 FQGNSA. The CDR3 length is 16 residues. V trimming: 5 bases; J trimming: 10 bases; junction bases outside the gene matches: 16. The source of the sample is a study of OX40 agonist ivuxolimab in advanced cancers. Study-level results: Also present in some nonresponders was a low level of normalized T-cell clonal expansion. With doses of 0.1 to 3.0 mg/kg, CD4+ and CD8+ blood T cells had undergone clonal expansion by week 6. CD8+ T cells showed, on average, more clonal expansion than CD4+ cells.

TCRdb's copy holds only in-frame clones and misses some; the assay was immunoSEQ multiplex PCR. This sample has about 94,000 clones, with around 94% found just once. Sequenced material: CD4+ or CD8+ T cells sorted from blood, taken in a trial of the OX40 agonist ivuxolimab. The TCR originated in an adult with an advanced solid tumor such as melanoma, head and neck, liver or kidney cancer. The chain couples TRBV7-2 to TRBJ1-2, with 10 bases aligning to TRBD1. CDR3 amino acids: CASSRGAGQGRSVYTF. In DNA, the CDR3 is TGTGCCAGCAGCAGAGGAGCGGGACAGGGGCGTTCGGTCTACACCTTC.